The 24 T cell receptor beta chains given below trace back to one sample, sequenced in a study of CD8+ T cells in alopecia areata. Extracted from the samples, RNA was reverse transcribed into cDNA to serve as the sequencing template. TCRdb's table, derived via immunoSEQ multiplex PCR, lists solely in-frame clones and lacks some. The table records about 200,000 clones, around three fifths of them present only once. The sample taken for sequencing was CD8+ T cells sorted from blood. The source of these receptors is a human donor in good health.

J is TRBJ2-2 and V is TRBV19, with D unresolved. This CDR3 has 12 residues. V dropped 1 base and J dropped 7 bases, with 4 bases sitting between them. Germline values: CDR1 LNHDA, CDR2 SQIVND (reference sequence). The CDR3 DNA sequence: TGTGCCAGTAGTATAGGGAGCGGGGAGCTGTTTTTT. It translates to CASSIGSGELFF.

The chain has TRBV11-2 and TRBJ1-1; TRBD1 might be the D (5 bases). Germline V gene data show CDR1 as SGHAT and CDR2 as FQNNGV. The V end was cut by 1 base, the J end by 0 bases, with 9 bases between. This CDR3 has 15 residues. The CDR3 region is CASSLVGTVNTEAFF. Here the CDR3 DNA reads TGTGCCAGCAGCTTAGTAGGGACGGTGAACACTGAAGCTTTCTTT.

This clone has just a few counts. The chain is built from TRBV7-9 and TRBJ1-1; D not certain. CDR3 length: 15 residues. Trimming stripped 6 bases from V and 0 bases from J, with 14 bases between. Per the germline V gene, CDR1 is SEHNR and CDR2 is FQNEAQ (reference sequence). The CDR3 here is CASRNITSLNTEAFF. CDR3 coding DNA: TGTGCCAGCAGGAATATCACCTCTTTGAACACTGAAGCTTTCTTT.

Here the CDR3 DNA reads TGTGCCACCAGCAGAGATCTGGGAGTGGTAGCGGGGGGACTCGTCCCAGATACGCAGTATTTT. It encodes CATSRDLGVVAGGLVPDTQYF. The gene calls are TRBV15 and TRBJ2-3; 10 bases line up with TRBD2. Germline-derived CDR1 and CDR2 are LNHNV and YYDKDF (reference sequence). Germline trimming cut 0 bases from V and 4 bases from J; bases unmatched to any gene: 19. This CDR3 spans 21 amino acids.

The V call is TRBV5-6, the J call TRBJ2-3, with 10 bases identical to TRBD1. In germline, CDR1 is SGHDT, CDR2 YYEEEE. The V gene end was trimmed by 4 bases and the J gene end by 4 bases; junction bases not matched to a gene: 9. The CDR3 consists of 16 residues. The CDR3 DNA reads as TGTGCCAGCAGCCCCCTCCCGGACAGGGGGTCAGATACGCAGTATTTT. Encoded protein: CASSPLPDRGSDTQYF.

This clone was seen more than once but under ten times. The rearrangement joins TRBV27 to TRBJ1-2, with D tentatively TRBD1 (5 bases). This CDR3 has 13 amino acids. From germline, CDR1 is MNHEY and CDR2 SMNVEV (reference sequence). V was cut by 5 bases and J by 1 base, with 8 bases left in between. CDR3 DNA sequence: TGTGCCAGCAGTCAGGGACGTAACTATGGCTACACCTTC. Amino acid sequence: CASSQGRNYGYTF.

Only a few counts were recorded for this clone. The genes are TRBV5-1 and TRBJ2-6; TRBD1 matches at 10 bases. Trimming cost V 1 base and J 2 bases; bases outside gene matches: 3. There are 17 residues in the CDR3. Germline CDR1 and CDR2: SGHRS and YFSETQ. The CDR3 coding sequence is TGCGCCAGCAGCTTGTGGGACAGGGGAACTGGGGCCAACGTCCTGACTTTC. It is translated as CASSLWDRGTGANVLTF.

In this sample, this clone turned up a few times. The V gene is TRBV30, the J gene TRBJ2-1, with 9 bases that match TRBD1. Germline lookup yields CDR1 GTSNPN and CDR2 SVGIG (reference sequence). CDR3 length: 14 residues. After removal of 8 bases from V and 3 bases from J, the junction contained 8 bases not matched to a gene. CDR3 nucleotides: TGTGCCAAAAACCGGGACAGGGACTACAATGAGCAGTTCTTC. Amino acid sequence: CAKNRDRDYNEQFF.

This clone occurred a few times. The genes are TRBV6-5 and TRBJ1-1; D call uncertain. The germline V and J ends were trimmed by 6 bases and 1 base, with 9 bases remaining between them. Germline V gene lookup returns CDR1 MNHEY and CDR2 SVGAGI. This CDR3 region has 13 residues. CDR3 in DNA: TGTGCCAGCAGCCTCCGAGGGAACACTGAAGCTTTCTTT. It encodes CASSLRGNTEAFF.

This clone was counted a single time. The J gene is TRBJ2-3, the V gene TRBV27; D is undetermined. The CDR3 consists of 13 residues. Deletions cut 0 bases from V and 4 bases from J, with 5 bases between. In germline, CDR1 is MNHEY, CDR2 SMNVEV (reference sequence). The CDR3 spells CASSLSGSDTQYF. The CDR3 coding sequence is TGTGCCAGCAGTTTATCGGGGTCAGATACGCAGTATTTT.

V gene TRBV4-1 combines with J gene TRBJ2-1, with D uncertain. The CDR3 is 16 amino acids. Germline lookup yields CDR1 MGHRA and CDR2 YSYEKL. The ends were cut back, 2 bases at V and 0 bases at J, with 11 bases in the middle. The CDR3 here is CASSQLPWRSYNEQFF. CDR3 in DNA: TGCGCCAGCAGCCAACTGCCATGGCGCTCCTACAATGAGCAGTTCTTC.

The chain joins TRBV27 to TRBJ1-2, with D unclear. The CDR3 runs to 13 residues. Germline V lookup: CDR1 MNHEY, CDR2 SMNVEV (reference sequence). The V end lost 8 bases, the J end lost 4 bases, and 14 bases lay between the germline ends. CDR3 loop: CASGPPRAYGYTF. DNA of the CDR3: TGTGCCAGCGGACCGCCGAGGGCCTATGGCTACACCTTC.

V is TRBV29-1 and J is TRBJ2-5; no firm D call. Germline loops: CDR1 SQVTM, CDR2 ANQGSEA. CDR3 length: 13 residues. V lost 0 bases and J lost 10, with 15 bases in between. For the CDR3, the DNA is TGCAGCGTTGAAGAAGGACGGACCTTGTTCCAGTACTTC. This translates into CSVEEGRTLFQYF.

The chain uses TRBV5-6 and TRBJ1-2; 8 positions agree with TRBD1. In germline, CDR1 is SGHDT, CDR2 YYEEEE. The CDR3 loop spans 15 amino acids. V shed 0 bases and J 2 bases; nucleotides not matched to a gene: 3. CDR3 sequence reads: CASSLERTGNYGYTF. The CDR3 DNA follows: TGTGCCAGCAGCTTGGAGCGGACAGGGAACTATGGCTACACCTTC.

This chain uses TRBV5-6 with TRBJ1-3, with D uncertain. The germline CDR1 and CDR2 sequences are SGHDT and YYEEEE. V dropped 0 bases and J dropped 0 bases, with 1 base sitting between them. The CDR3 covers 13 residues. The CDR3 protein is CASSLGSGNTIYF. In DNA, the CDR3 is TGTGCCAGCAGCTTGGGCTCTGGAAACACCATATATTTT.

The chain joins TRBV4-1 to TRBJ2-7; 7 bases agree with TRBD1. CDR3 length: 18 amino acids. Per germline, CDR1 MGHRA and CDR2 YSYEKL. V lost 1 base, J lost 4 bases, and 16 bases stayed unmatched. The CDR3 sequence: CASSQGGLRRPQGYEQYF. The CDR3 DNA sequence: TGCGCCAGCAGCCAAGGGGGTTTAAGGCGACCACAGGGGTACGAGCAGTACTTC.

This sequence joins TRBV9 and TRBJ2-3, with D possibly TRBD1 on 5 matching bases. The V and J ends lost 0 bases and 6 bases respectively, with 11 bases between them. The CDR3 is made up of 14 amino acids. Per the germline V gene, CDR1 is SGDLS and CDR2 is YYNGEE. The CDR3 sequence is CASSVVVQGDTQYF. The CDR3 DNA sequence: TGTGCCAGCAGCGTAGTAGTTCAGGGTGATACGCAGTATTTT.

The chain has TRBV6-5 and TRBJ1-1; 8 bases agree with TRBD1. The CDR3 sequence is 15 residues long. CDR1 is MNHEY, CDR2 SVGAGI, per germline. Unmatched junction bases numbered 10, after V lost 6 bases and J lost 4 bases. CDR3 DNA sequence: TGTGCCAGCAGCACGCTGATTACAGGGGGCACTGAAGCTTTCTTT. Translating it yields CASSTLITGGTEAFF.

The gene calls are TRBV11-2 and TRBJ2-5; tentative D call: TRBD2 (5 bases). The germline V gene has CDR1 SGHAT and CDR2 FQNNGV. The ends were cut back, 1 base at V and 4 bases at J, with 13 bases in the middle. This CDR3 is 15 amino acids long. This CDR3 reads CASSLGHYEGETQYF. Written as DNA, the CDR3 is TGTGCCAGCAGCTTAGGGCATTACGAGGGAGAGACCCAGTACTTC.

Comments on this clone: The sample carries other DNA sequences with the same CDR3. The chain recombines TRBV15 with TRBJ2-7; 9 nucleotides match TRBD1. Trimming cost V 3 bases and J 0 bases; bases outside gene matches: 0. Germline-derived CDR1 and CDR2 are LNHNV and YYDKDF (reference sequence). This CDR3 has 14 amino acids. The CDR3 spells CATSRDRGSYEQYF. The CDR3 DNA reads TGTGCCACCAGCAGGGACAGGGGCTCCTACGAGCAGTACTTC.

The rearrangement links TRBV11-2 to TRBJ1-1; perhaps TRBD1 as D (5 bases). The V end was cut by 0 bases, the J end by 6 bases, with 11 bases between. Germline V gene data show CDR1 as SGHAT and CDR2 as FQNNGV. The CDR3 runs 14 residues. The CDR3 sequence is CASSLDPGSAEAFF. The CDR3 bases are TGTGCCAGCAGCTTAGATCCAGGGAGCGCTGAAGCTTTCTTT.

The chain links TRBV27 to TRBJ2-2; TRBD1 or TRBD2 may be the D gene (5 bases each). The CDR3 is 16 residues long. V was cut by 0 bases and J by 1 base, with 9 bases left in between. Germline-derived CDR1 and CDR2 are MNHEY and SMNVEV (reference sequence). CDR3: CASSLSWGLNTGELFF. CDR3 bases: TGTGCCAGCAGTTTATCGTGGGGGTTGAACACCGGGGAGCTGTTTTTT.

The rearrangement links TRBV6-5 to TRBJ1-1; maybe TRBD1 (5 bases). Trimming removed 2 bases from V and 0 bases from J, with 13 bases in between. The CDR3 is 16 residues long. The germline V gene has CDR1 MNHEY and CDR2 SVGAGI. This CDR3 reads CASSYSRAFLNTEAFF. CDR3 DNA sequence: TGTGCCAGCAGTTACAGCAGGGCATTCTTGAACACTGAAGCTTTCTTT.

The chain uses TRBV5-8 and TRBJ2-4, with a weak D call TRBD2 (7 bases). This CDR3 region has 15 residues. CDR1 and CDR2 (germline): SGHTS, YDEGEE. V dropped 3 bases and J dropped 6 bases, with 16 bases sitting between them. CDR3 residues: CASSSGGGRGNIQYF. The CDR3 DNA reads TGTGCCAGCAGCTCGGGGGGAGGCAGGGGAAACATTCAGTACTTC.